This TCR beta chain was observed in a study of OX40 agonist ivuxolimab in advanced cancers. Enrollment shut out patients with autoimmune disease history or systemic immunosuppression. The repertoire was sequenced with immunoSEQ multiplex PCR; TCRdb's copy has only in-frame clones and lacks some. Here the sample spans some 19,000 clones, about 82% being singletons. V was cut by 1 base and J by 3 bases, with 15 bases left in between. Germline CDR1 is LNHDA and CDR2 is SQIVND (reference sequence). This CDR3 contains 16 residues. The chain couples TRBV19 to TRBJ2-5, with no clear D. The sequences come from CD4+ or CD8+ T cells sorted from blood, collected in a trial of the OX40 agonist ivuxolimab. The TCR comes from an adult with an advanced solid tumor such as melanoma, head and neck, liver or kidney cancer. CDR3 bases: TGTGCCAGTAGTATAGGCGTTGGCAGCCTTGAAGAGACCCAGTACTTC. Protein sequence: CASSIGVGSLEETQYF.